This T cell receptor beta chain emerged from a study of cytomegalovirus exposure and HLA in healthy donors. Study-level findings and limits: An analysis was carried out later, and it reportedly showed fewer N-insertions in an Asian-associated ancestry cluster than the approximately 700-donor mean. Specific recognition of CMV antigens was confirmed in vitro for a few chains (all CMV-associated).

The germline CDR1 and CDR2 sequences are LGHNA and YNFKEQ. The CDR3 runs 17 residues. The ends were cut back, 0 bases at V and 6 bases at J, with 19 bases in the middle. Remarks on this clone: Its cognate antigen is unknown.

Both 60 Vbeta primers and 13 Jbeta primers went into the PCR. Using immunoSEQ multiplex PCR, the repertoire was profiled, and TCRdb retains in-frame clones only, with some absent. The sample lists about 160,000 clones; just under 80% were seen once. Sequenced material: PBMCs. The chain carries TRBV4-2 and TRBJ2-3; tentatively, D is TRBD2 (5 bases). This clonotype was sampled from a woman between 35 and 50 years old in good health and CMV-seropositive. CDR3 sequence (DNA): TGTGCCAGCAGCCAAGATGGTACGGCGGGTCTCAGGGATACGCAGTATTTT. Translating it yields CASSQDGTAGLRDTQYF.